This T cell receptor beta chain was found in a study of blood T cell repertoires in COVID-19. Background on the study: Some COVID-19 samples were acute and others convalescent; all came from the United States, Italy and Spain.

Per the original methods: From reference gene primer amplification, estimates of nucleated cell counts were derived. The data were produced by immunoSEQ multiplex PCR, yet TCRdb's version contains in-frame clones alone and is incomplete. V and J calls and clone size are those listed in that table; D and trimming were worked out from the DNA. The sample shows about 380,000 clones, 85% of them seen only once. J lost 4 bases, V lost 4 bases, and 9 bases had no gene match. CDR3 length: 15 amino acids. Germline CDR1 is LGHNT and CDR2 is FRNRAP. The TCR sequence derives from a woman younger than 35 with acute or convalescent COVID-19. The chain uses TRBV12-5 and TRBJ1-2; TRBD1 matches 7 bases. Sequenced: peripheral blood. CDR3 region: CASGSGDSRFYGYTF. CDR3 in DNA: TGTGCTAGTGGTTCGGGGGACAGCCGCTTCTATGGCTACACCTTC. Variable domain in full (rest from reference TRBV12-5 and TRBJ1-2): DARVTQTPRHKVTEMGQEVTMRCQPILGHNTVFWYRQTMMQGLELLAYFRNRAPLDDSGMPKDRFSAEMPDATLATLKIQPSEPRDSAVYFCASGSGDSRFYGYTFGSGTRLTVV.